Listed below are T cell receptor beta chains from one sample, sequenced in a study of shared clonotypes between healthy human individuals. TCRdb's table, derived via immunoSEQ multiplex PCR, lists solely in-frame clones and lacks some. Of hundreds of thousands of clones listed, about 91% were seen once; the top ten hold 20% to 30%. The specimen sequenced was naive CD8+ T cells sorted from blood. The source of these receptors is a man aged 25 to 40 in good health. Each CDR3 is given with its conserved first and last residue. A D gene is named only where the DNA matches it firmly. The size of a clone is reported for some rows only, either as once, few or many, or as a class for expanded clones.

CASSIGTGSYEQYF,TGTGCCAGTAGTATAGGAACAGGGTCCTACGAGCAGTACTTC,TRBV19,NA,NA,TRBJ2-7
CASSIFNEQFF,TGTGCCAGTAGTATATTCAATGAGCAGTTCTTC,TRBV19,NA,few,TRBJ2-1
CASSSPREGGYEQYF,TGTGCCAGCAGCTCCCCCCGGGAGGGAGGCTACGAGCAGTACTTC,TRBV7-9,TRBD2,NA,TRBJ2-7
CASSLRTHYEQYF,TGTGCCAGCAGCCTGAGGACACACTACGAGCAGTACTTC,TRBV11-2,NA,NA,TRBJ2-7
CASRDRGETYNEQFF,TGTGCCAGCAGGGATCGCGGGGAGACCTACAATGAGCAGTTCTTC,TRBV2,NA,NA,TRBJ2-1
CASSLGDRVGQPQHF,TGTGCCAGCAGTTTAGGTGACAGGGTGGGTCAGCCCCAGCATTTT,TRBV28,TRBD1,once,TRBJ1-5
CASSFAWTGRYSNQPQHF,TGTGCCAGCAGTTTCGCCTGGACAGGACGTTATAGCAATCAGCCCCAGCATTTT,TRBV28,TRBD1,NA,TRBJ1-5
CASSLGVSWYGYTF,TGTGCCAGCAGCTTAGGGGTTTCATGGTATGGCTACACCTTC,TRBV7-9,NA,NA,TRBJ1-2
CAGGLGSYEQYF,TGTGCTGGGGGCCTGGGGTCCTACGAGCAGTACTTC,TRBV7-9,NA,NA,TRBJ2-7
CASSHPSGTDLSF,TGCGCCAGCAGCCACCCATCAGGGACAGACCTATCCTTC,TRBV4-1,TRBD1,NA,TRBJ2-7
CASRGLAGLVSYEQYF,TGTGCCAGCCGAGGACTAGCGGGCTTAGTATCCTACGAGCAGTACTTC,TRBV11-2,TRBD2,NA,TRBJ2-7
CASIHRLAGNYNEQFF,TGCGCCAGCATCCACAGACTAGCGGGTAACTACAATGAGCAGTTCTTC,TRBV10-2,TRBD2,NA,TRBJ2-1
CASSLTRMNTEAFF,TGCGCCAGCAGCTTGACGCGGATGAACACTGAAGCTTTCTTT,TRBV5-1,NA,NA,TRBJ1-1
CASSQEIAGDNEQFF,TGTGCCAGCAGCCAAGAAATAGCGGGAGACAATGAGCAGTTCTTC,TRBV14,TRBD2,few,TRBJ2-1
CASSWTGNNQPQHF,TGTGCCAGCAGTTGGACAGGGAACAATCAGCCCCAGCATTTT,TRBV28,TRBD1,NA,TRBJ1-5
CATTPDSNTYNEQFF,TGTGCCACCACCCCGGACAGTAATACATACAATGAGCAGTTCTTC,TRBV10-3,NA,NA,TRBJ2-1
CASTRDRRRDGYTF,TGTGCCAGTACACGAGACAGGAGAAGGGATGGCTACACCTTC,TRBV7-8,NA,NA,TRBJ1-2
CASVPRTSGREVSYNEQFF,TGTGCCAGCGTCCCGCGGACTAGCGGGAGGGAGGTCTCCTACAATGAGCAGTTCTTC,TRBV6-8,TRBD2,NA,TRBJ2-1
CASSSQGDQPQHF,TGTGCCAGCAGCTCCCAGGGTGATCAGCCCCAGCATTTT,TRBV7-9,NA,NA,TRBJ1-5
CASSLEGFTEAFF,TGTGCCAGCAGCTTAGAGGGTTTCACTGAAGCTTTCTTT,TRBV13,NA,NA,TRBJ1-1